Listed here is a single T cell receptor beta chain. Germline assignment: CDR1 SGHDT and CDR2 YYEEEE. V gave up 4 bases and J gave up 4 bases, with 8 bases separating them. CDR3 length equals 12 residues. These data originate in a study of cytomegalovirus exposure and HLA in healthy donors. In the study overall: A previous analysis identified fewer than 130 million unique TCR beta sequences derived from 180 million or so T cells.

The primer mix had 60 Vbeta and 13 Jbeta primers. Using immunoSEQ multiplex PCR, the repertoire was profiled, and TCRdb retains in-frame clones only, with some absent. The table includes 170,000 or so clones, about 78% detected once. The chain carries TRBV5-6 and TRBJ2-5; D is ambiguous. The material sequenced was PBMCs. The TCR comes from a man aged 55 to 69 in good health and CMV-seronegative. CDR3 protein: CASSPAGETQYF. DNA for the CDR3: TGTGCCAGCAGCCCCGCAGGAGAGACCCAGTACTTC.